These 16 T cell receptor beta chains were all obtained from the same sample, sequenced in a study of blood T cell repertoires in COVID-19 (dated by TCRdb to 2019 to 2021). Library preparation used the immunoSEQ multiplex PCR assay. TCRdb stores this immuneACCESS table with in-frame sequences only. Part of the clones is absent; in the studies checked, under half of the shortfall reflects unresolved V genes, and no reason is known for the rest. Counted in this sample were a few hundred thousand clones; 80% to 90% of them appeared once. 8% to 13% of the sample lies in the top ten. Sequencing was performed on peripheral blood. Receptors originate from a woman aged 70 to 79 with acute or convalescent COVID-19.

The chain has TRBV6-5 and TRBJ2-1; 9 nucleotides align to TRBD2. Germline CDR1 MNHEY, CDR2 SVGAGI. V shed 2 bases and J 8 bases; nucleotides not matched to a gene: 7. This CDR3 spans 15 amino acids. The CDR3 nucleotides read TGTGCCAGCAGTTACCGTCTAGCGGGGTTCGATGAGCAGTTCTTC. It specifies CASSYRLAGFDEQFF.

The chain carries TRBV5-5 and TRBJ1-6; D not certain. Trimming pared 4 bases from V and 7 bases from J, leaving 18 bases between. Germline values: CDR1 SGHKS, CDR2 YYEKEE (reference sequence). The CDR3 covers 16 residues. The DNA for the CDR3 is TGTGCCAGCAGCCAGGCCCCGGGGAATGTAAATTCACCCCTCCACTTT. It specifies CASSQAPGNVNSPLHF.

The V gene is TRBV19, the J gene TRBJ1-2; 7 nucleotides line up with TRBD1. The CDR3 is made up of 14 amino acids. CDR1 and CDR2 (germline): LNHDA, SQIVND (reference sequence). Unmatched junction bases numbered 11, after V lost 6 bases and J lost 7 bases. This CDR3 reads CASSSTGPYGGYTF. CDR3 nucleotide sequence: TGTGCCAGTAGCTCGACAGGGCCCTATGGTGGCTACACCTTC.

The chain has TRBV7-6 and TRBJ2-2; weak D call: TRBD2 (7 bases). Germline-derived CDR1 and CDR2 are SGHVS and FNYEAQ. Between the trimmed V and J ends, which lost 10 bases and 4 bases, there was a span of 16 bases. The CDR3 has 14 residues. Here the CDR3 DNA reads TGTGCCACTCGACTCGGGGGGCCCACCGGGGAGCTGTTTTTT. Translated, it gives CATRLGGPTGELFF. The full variable domain, rest sourced from reference TRBV7-6 and TRBJ2-2, is GAGVSQSPRYKVTKRGQDVALRCDPISGHVSLYWYRQALGQGPEFLTYFNYEAQQDKSGLPNDRFSAERPEGSISTLTIQRTEQRDSAMYRCATRLGGPTGELFFGEGSRLTVL.

The gene calls are TRBV28 and TRBJ1-1; no reliable D call. The V gene lost 5 bases and the J gene lost 0 bases, with 10 bases spanning the gap. In germline, CDR1 is MDHEN, CDR2 SYDVKM. This CDR3 is 14 amino acids long. DNA for the CDR3: TGTGCCAGCAGTGTCCGTTCTATGAACACTGAAGCTTTCTTT. Translating gives CASSVRSMNTEAFF.

The CDR3 sequence: CASSSGTSGATDTQYF. The CDR3 coding sequence is TGTGCCAGCAGCTCTGGGACTAGCGGGGCCACAGATACGCAGTATTTT. This chain connects TRBV7-9 to TRBJ2-3; 13 bases map to TRBD2. CDR3 length: 16 residues. Germline trimming cut 4 bases from V and 2 bases from J; bases unmatched to any gene: 3. Germline V lookup: CDR1 SEHNR, CDR2 FQNEAQ (reference sequence).

The J gene is TRBJ2-2, the V gene TRBV6-1; 13 bases fit TRBD2. V was pared by 3 bases and J by 7 bases, with 5 bases of the junction left unmatched. Germline loops: CDR1 MNHNS, CDR2 SASEGT. The CDR3 consists of 16 residues. In DNA, the CDR3 is TGTGCCAGCAGTGACGAGAGGACTAGCGGGGGCGGGGAGCTGTTTTTT. Its protein is CASSDERTSGGGELFF.

The chain couples TRBV3-1 (or the pseudogene TRBV3-2) to TRBJ2-7; TRBD2 matches 13 bases. The V and J ends lost 4 bases and 2 bases, in that order; junction bases with no gene match: 2. The CDR3 is 15 residues long. The V gene's germline CDR1 is LGHDT and CDR2 YNNKEL (reference sequence). The DNA of the CDR3 is TGTGCCAGCAGCCTCGGACTAGCGGGGGCCTACGAGCAGTACTTC. Its protein is CASSLGLAGAYEQYF.

The chain links TRBV27 to TRBJ1-1; the match to TRBD1 covers 9 bases. V was clipped by 2 bases and J by 5 bases; unmatched bases: 3. The CDR3 extends over 14 amino acids. Germline CDR1 and CDR2: MNHEY and SMNVEV (reference sequence). The CDR3: CASSLRGQGTEAFF. Written as DNA, the CDR3 is TGTGCCAGCAGTTTACGGGGACAGGGTACTGAAGCTTTCTTT.

In this sample, this clone turned up a few times. The rearrangement joins TRBV6-4 to TRBJ2-3, with 7 positions matching TRBD2. The CDR3 length is 15 residues. Germline V gene sequence: CDR1 MRHNA, CDR2 SNTAGT. The V and J ends lost 3 bases and 4 bases, in that order; junction bases with no gene match: 7. CDR3 in DNA: TGTGCCAGCAGTGATCTCACGGGGGGACCAGATACGCAGTATTTT. Its translation: CASSDLTGGPDTQYF.

CDR3 in DNA: TGTGCCAGCAGTCAACAGAATCAATTCTATGGCTACACCTTC. Amino acids: CASSQQNQFYGYTF. The chain is built from TRBV6-5 and TRBJ1-2; D ambiguous. V shed 5 bases and J shed 4 bases, with 14 bases lying between them. The CDR3 is 14 amino acids. Germline-derived CDR1 and CDR2 are MNHEY and SVGAGI.

This chain joins TRBV27 and TRBJ2-3; 10 bases map to TRBD1. In germline, CDR1 is MNHEY, CDR2 SMNVEV (reference sequence). V shed 10 bases, J shed 6 bases, and the junction held 7 bases outside the gene matches. There are 13 residues in the CDR3. CDR3: CATRDRGSDTQYF. The CDR3 DNA reads as TGTGCCACCCGGGACAGGGGATCCGATACGCAGTATTTT.

V gene TRBV6-5 combines with J gene TRBJ2-2; TRBD2 aligns across 9 bases. CDR1 MNHEY and CDR2 SVGAGI come from the germline V gene. CDR3 size: 15 residues. V gave up 6 bases and J gave up 4 bases; unmatched junction bases: 6. The CDR3 loop reads CASSGGGASTGELFF. The CDR3 DNA sequence: TGTGCCAGCAGCGGCGGGGGGGCAAGCACCGGGGAGCTGTTTTTT.

The V call is TRBV7-9, the J call TRBJ1-4; D is ambiguous. The ends were cut back, 5 bases at V and 7 bases at J, with 14 bases in the middle. The CDR3 is 14 residues long. CDR1 SEHNR and CDR2 FQNEAQ come from the germline V gene (reference sequence). For the CDR3, the DNA is TGTGCCAGCAGCGGGTCGGGGTTAGGTGAAAAACTGTTTTTT. Translated: CASSGSGLGEKLFF.

The J gene is TRBJ1-1, the V gene TRBV3-1 (or the pseudogene TRBV3-2); TRBD1 matches at 7 bases. Germline V gene lookup returns CDR1 LGHDT and CDR2 YNNKEL (reference sequence). The CDR3 extends over 14 amino acids. Trimming removed 6 bases from V and 9 bases from J; junction bases left unmatched: 13. The CDR3: CASRGRRGQLQAFF. CDR3 bases: TGTGCCAGCAGAGGGAGGAGGGGACAGCTACAAGCTTTCTTT.

The J gene is TRBJ2-3, the V gene TRBV28; TRBD2 is a possible D gene (6 bases). V shed 3 bases and J shed 6 bases, with 16 bases lying between them. The CDR3 has 15 residues. From germline, CDR1 is MDHEN and CDR2 SYDVKM. DNA of the CDR3: TGTGCCAGCAGTTTGCGGGAAATACCAGGGGATACGCAGTATTTT. This encodes CASSLREIPGDTQYF.